Described below is a single T cell receptor (beta chain) sequence and its context. V lost 4 bases and J lost 4; bases outside the gene matches: 13. The CDR3 contains 16 residues. Germline CDR1 reads MGHRA; CDR2 reads YSYEKL. These data belong to a study of cytomegalovirus exposure and HLA in healthy donors. 13 Jbeta primers and 60 Vbeta primers were used for the PCR. Profiled with immunoSEQ multiplex PCR; TCRdb holds only in-frame clones, not every one. The sample records under 200,000 clones, roughly 80% being singletons. This TCR came from a woman between 50 and 59 years old in good health and CMV-seronegative. Sequencing was done on a sample of PBMCs. The J gene is TRBJ2-7, the V gene TRBV4-1; 7 bases map to TRBD2. This CDR3 reads CASSRIPGLSEYEQYF. The DNA of the CDR3 is TGCGCCAGCAGCCGGATTCCGGGACTATCGGAATACGAGCAGTACTTC.